This is a list of T cell receptor beta chains from one sample in a study of cytomegalovirus exposure and HLA in healthy donors. Sequenced by immunoSEQ multiplex PCR; TCRdb stores in-frame clones only, minus some. The repertoire holds 78,000 or so clones, with approximately 65% as singletons. The source material was PBMCs. These receptors all come from a male donor in good health and CMV-seropositive. The CDR3 runs from the conserved cysteine through the conserved F or W. Fields, in order: V gene, clone size, J gene, D gene, CDR3 protein, CDR3 DNA. The D gene is left open where the match is weak. Rows may omit the clone size; those that give it use once, few, many or a size class.

v_call: TRBV30
clone_size: -
j_call: TRBJ1-1
d_call: -
cdr3_aa: CAWSRETGNTEAFF
cdr3_nt: TGTGCCTGGAGCCGCGAAACAGGGAACACTGAAGCTTTCTTT

v_call: TRBV28
clone_size: -
j_call: TRBJ2-3
d_call: TRBD2
cdr3_aa: CASITSGTDTQYF
cdr3_nt: TGTGCCAGCATCACTAGCGGGACAGATACGCAGTATTTT

v_call: TRBV5-1
clone_size: -
j_call: TRBJ2-7
d_call: TRBD2
cdr3_aa: CASSQAGGPGEQYF
cdr3_nt: TGCGCCAGCAGTCAGGCGGGGGGGCCCGGCGAGCAGTACTTC

v_call: TRBV11-3
clone_size: -
j_call: TRBJ2-2
d_call: TRBD1
cdr3_aa: CASAGQGNTGELFF
cdr3_nt: TGTGCCAGCGCCGGACAGGGGAACACCGGGGAGCTGTTTTTT

v_call: TRBV5-4
clone_size: -
j_call: TRBJ1-4
d_call: -
cdr3_aa: CASSLDGSTNEKLFF
cdr3_nt: TGTGCCAGCAGCTTGGACGGGTCAACTAATGAAAAACTGTTTTTT

v_call: TRBV13
clone_size: once
j_call: TRBJ2-5
d_call: -
cdr3_aa: CASSLWGGQETQYF
cdr3_nt: TGTGCCAGCAGCTTATGGGGAGGACAAGAGACCCAGTACTTC

v_call: TRBV6-5
clone_size: -
j_call: TRBJ2-7
d_call: TRBD1
cdr3_aa: CASSEGAGEQYF
cdr3_nt: TGTGCCAGCAGCGAGGGGGCGGGCGAGCAGTACTTC

v_call: TRBV5-4
clone_size: -
j_call: TRBJ1-2
d_call: TRBD1
cdr3_aa: CASSSGQGRPGYTF
cdr3_nt: TGTGCCAGCAGCTCCGGACAGGGGCGCCCAGGCTACACCTTC

v_call: TRBV4-3
clone_size: -
j_call: TRBJ2-2
d_call: -
cdr3_aa: CASSPAGRDVTGELFF
cdr3_nt: TGCGCCAGCAGCCCCGCTGGGCGAGATGTCACCGGGGAGCTGTTTTTT

v_call: TRBV5-1
clone_size: -
j_call: TRBJ2-7
d_call: TRBD1
cdr3_aa: CASSPGTADYEQYF
cdr3_nt: TGCGCCAGCAGCCCAGGGACAGCCGACTACGAGCAGTACTTC

v_call: TRBV6-1
clone_size: many
j_call: TRBJ2-3
d_call: -
cdr3_aa: CASSEVKGGGTQYF
cdr3_nt: TGTGCCAGCAGTGAAGTTAAGGGAGGGGGTACGCAGTATTTT